This T cell receptor beta chain was documented in a study of shared clonotypes between healthy human individuals. This CDR3 has 16 residues. CDR1 SEHNR and CDR2 FQNEAQ come from the germline V gene (reference sequence). Trimming took 4 bases from V and 0 from J; bases not matched to a gene: 7. Generated by immunoSEQ multiplex PCR, the TCRdb table keeps only in-frame clones and is missing some. The data contain millions of clones, over 85% of them singletons. The chain joins TRBV7-9 to TRBJ2-3, with TRBD2 matching over 7 bases. Sequenced input: naive CD4+ T cells sorted from blood. Subset defined: CD45RA+ positively selected. The clonotype comes from a man between 18 and 29 years old in good health. The CDR3 spells CASSYGAGESTDTQYF. CDR3 sequence (DNA): TGTGCCAGCAGCTACGGGGCGGGGGAGAGCACAGATACGCAGTATTTT. The variable domain in full, completed from reference TRBV7-9 and TRBJ2-3, reads DTGVSQNPRHKITKRGQNVTFRCDPISEHNRLYWYRQTLGQGPEFLTYFQNEAQLEKSRLLSDRFSAERPKGSFSTLEIQRTEQGDSAMYLCASSYGAGESTDTQYFGPGTRLTVL.